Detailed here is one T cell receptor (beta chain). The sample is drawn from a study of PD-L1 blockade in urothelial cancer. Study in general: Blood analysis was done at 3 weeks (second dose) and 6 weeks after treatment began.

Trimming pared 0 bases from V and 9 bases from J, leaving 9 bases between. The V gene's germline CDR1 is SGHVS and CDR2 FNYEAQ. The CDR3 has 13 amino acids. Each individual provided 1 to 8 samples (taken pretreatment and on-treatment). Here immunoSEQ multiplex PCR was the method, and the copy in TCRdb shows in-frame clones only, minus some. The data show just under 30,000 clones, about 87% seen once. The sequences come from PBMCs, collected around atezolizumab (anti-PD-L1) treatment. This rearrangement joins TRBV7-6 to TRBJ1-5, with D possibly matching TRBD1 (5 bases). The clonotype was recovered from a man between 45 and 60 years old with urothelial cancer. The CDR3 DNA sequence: TGTGCCAGCAGCTTAGCCCAGGGATGGCCCCAGCATTTT. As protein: CASSLAQGWPQHF.